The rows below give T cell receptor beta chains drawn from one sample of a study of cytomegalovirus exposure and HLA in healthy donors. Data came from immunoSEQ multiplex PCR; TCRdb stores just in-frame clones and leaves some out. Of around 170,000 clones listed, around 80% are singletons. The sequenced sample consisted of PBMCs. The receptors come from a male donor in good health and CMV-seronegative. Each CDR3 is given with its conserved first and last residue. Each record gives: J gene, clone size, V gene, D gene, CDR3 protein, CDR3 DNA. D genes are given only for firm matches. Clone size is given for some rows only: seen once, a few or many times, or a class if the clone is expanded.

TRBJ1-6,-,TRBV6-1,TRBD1,CASTERTGIRSPLHF,TGTGCCAGCACCGAAAGGACAGGGATTCGGTCACCCCTCCACTTT
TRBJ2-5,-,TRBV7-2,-,CASSLSNTQETQYF,TGTGCCAGCAGCCTGTCGAATACTCAAGAGACCCAGTACTTC
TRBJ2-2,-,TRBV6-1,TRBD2,CASIGAGSTGELFF,TGTGCCAGCATCGGAGCGGGAAGCACCGGGGAGCTGTTTTTT
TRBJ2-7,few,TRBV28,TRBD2,CASSSPMGTSGTYEQYF,TGTGCCAGCAGTTCCCCAATGGGGACTAGCGGTACCTACGAGCAGTACTTC
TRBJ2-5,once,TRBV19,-,CASSTPFGETQYF,TGTGCCAGTAGTACGCCGTTCGGAGAGACCCAGTACTTC
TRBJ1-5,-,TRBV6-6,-,CASSSGTNQPQHF,TGTGCCAGCAGTTCGGGGACAAATCAGCCCCAGCATTTT
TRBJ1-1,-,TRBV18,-,CASSPLSTEAFF,TGTGCCAGCTCACCACTCTCTACCGAAGCTTTCTTT
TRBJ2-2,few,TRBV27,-,CASGPGSGSGELFF,TGTGCCAGCGGCCCCGGTTCGGGGTCCGGGGAGCTGTTTTTT
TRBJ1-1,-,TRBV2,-,CASSLEVAEAFF,TGTGCCAGCAGCCTTGAGGTAGCTGAAGCTTTCTTT
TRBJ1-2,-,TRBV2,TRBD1,CASSVDRDGYTF,TGTGCCAGCAGTGTGGACAGGGACGGCTACACCTTC